This is a list of T cell receptor beta chains from one sample in a study of blood T cell repertoires in COVID-19. TCRdb's table, derived via immunoSEQ multiplex PCR, lists solely in-frame clones and lacks some. In the table there are tens of thousands of clones, about 81% of which are singletons. The sequenced material came from peripheral blood. All receptors derive from a man between 45 and 60 years old with acute or convalescent COVID-19. Both conserved end residues are part of each CDR3. D genes are given only for firm matches. The size entry is marked missing in some rows and otherwise reads once, few, many or a size class.

TRBV21-1,-,TRBJ1-5,-,TGTGCCAGCAGCGCTCTGCTCGGGCAGCCCCAGCATTTT,CASSALLGQPQHF
TRBV5-4,-,TRBJ2-7,-,TGTGCCAGCAGCTTGAACAGGGCTGCCTACGAGCAGTACTTC,CASSLNRAAYEQYF
TRBV29-1,-,TRBJ1-1,-,TGCAGCGGGGGTCGGGGAACTGAAGCTTTCTTT,CSGGRGTEAFF
TRBV27,TRBD2,TRBJ2-7,-,TGTGCCAGCAGTTTATCGATCTCTAGCGGGAGGTTCTACGAGCAGTACTTC,CASSLSISSGRFYEQYF
TRBV28,-,TRBJ2-7,few,TGTGCCAGCACCCTCTGGAGTGGCGGGGGCTACTCCTACGAGCAGTACTTC,CASTLWSGGGYSYEQYF
TRBV2,-,TRBJ1-5,-,TGTGCCAGCAGTGAATTCGGGGAAGCGAGCAATCAGCCCCAGCATTTT,CASSEFGEASNQPQHF
TRBV20-1,-,TRBJ2-7,medium-sized,TGCAGTGCTAGGTCGGGTCACGAGCAGTACTTC,CSARSGHEQYF
TRBV12-3/TRBV12-4,TRBD1,TRBJ1-5,-,TGTGCCAGCAGTCCGCGACAGGGACAGCCCCAGCATTTT,CASSPRQGQPQHF
TRBV29-1,TRBD1,TRBJ2-2,-,TGCAGCGTCGGACAGGAGACGAACACCGGGGAGCTGTTTTTT,CSVGQETNTGELFF
TRBV19,-,TRBJ1-5,-,TGTGCCAGTAGTGGTCAGGGGTCGGGGCCCCAGCATTTT,CASSGQGSGPQHF
TRBV6-6,TRBD1,TRBJ2-1,-,TGTGCCAGCAACTACGGACAGGGGAGCTCCTACAATGAGCAGTTCTTC,CASNYGQGSSYNEQFF
TRBV19,-,TRBJ1-1,few,TGTGCCAGTAGCCAAAACAGGGATACTGAAGCTTTCTTT,CASSQNRDTEAFF
TRBV3-1/TRBV3-2,TRBD1,TRBJ2-5,-,TGTGCCAGCAGCCAAGATGGGACAGGGGGGAGCCAAGAGACCCAGTACTTC,CASSQDGTGGSQETQYF
TRBV6-1,TRBD1,TRBJ2-3,-,TGTGCCAGCAGTGAAGGGGGGACAGGAACAGATACGCAGTATTTT,CASSEGGTGTDTQYF
TRBV5-8,-,TRBJ1-1,-,TGTGCCAGCAGCTATTACTCCGGGACAAGAAACACTGAAGCTTTCTTT,CASSYYSGTRNTEAFF
TRBV27,TRBD1,TRBJ2-1,-,TGTGCCACAACCCCAGGGGGCTCCTACAATGAGCAGTTCTTC,CATTPGGSYNEQFF
TRBV7-9,TRBD1,TRBJ1-2,-,TGTGCCAGCAGCTCCGAGTTTAGGGGGCGAAGGGGGGACTATGGCTACACCTTC,CASSSEFRGRRGDYGYTF
TRBV18,TRBD1,TRBJ1-2,-,TGTGCCAGCTCACCCCGCGACAGGGGGCAAAATGGCTACACCTTC,CASSPRDRGQNGYTF
TRBV6-5,-,TRBJ1-2,-,TGTGCCAGCGGTCGGGGGGCGAGCTATGGCTACACCTTC,CASGRGASYGYTF
TRBV19,-,TRBJ2-3,once,TGTGCCAGCCCGGTAAGGGGTTGTACAGATACGCAGTATTTT,CASPVRGCTDTQYF
TRBV6-5,-,TRBJ2-5,few,TGTGCCAGCAGTTCTGGGGCGCGGGAGACCCAGTACTTC,CASSSGARETQYF
TRBV12-2,-,TRBJ2-1,-,TGTGCAAGTAAGGTAGCGGGACTGGACAATGAGCAGTTCTTC,CASKVAGLDNEQFF
TRBV30,TRBD1,TRBJ1-6,-,TGTGCCTGGAGCCGGGACAGGGACAGTTCACCCCTCCACTTT,CAWSRDRDSSPLHF
TRBV30,TRBD2,TRBJ2-1,once,TGTGCCTGGAGGACTATCGCGGGGGGGCCCTATGAGCAGTTCTTC,CAWRTIAGGPYEQFF
TRBV2,-,TRBJ1-2,-,TGTGCCAGCGCCCGAACTGCGGGGGCTCCGGGGGGCTACACCTTC,CASARTAGAPGGYTF
TRBV2,TRBD2,TRBJ2-2,-,TGTGCCAGCTACGTTTTAGCGGGAGGCCCGACGAACACCGGGGAGCTGTTTTTT,CASYVLAGGPTNTGELFF
TRBV7-8,-,TRBJ1-4,-,TGTGCCAGCACCCCTTGGGGGGAAACTAATGAAAAACTGTTTTTT,CASTPWGETNEKLFF
TRBV9,TRBD2,TRBJ2-1,-,TGTGCCAGCAGCCTTATGGGCGGGAGCTCCTACAATGAGCAGTTCTTC,CASSLMGGSSYNEQFF
TRBV16,TRBD2,TRBJ2-7,-,TGTGCCAGCAGCCAAGGCCTCGGGAGGTCGGTCTACGAGCAGTACTTC,CASSQGLGRSVYEQYF
TRBV30,-,TRBJ2-3,-,TGTGCCTGGAGTACGGGAAAGGGCACAGATACGCAGTATTTT,CAWSTGKGTDTQYF
TRBV12-2,-,TRBJ1-1,-,TGTGCAAGTCGCTTATACAACAGGCTATGTGCTTTCTTT,CASRLYNRLCAFF
TRBV6-6,-,TRBJ2-7,few,TGTGCCAGAGTCAGGAGACAGTTTGGGTCGGCCTACGAGCAGTACTTC,CARVRRQFGSAYEQYF
TRBV25-1,-,TRBJ2-6,-,TGTGCCAGCAGTCGCCAGACAGACTCTGGGGCCAACGTCCTGACTTTC,CASSRQTDSGANVLTF
TRBV24-1,TRBD2,TRBJ2-5,-,TGTGCCACCAGTGATTTAGGGGGACTAGCGGGAGGAGAGACCCAGTACTTC,CATSDLGGLAGGETQYF
TRBV7-3,TRBD1,TRBJ1-5,-,TGTGCCAGCAGCTTAGCAGGGGGCCAGCCCCAGCATTTT,CASSLAGGQPQHF
TRBV7-6,TRBD2,TRBJ2-5,few,TGTGCCAGCAGCTTACGGCGGGAGGTCCAAGAGACCCAGTACTTC,CASSLRREVQETQYF
TRBV29-1,-,TRBJ2-7,-,TGCAGCGTTGTGGGGTCTAGGGGAGAGCAGTACTTC,CSVVGSRGEQYF
TRBV2,TRBD1,TRBJ2-7,-,TGTGCCAGCAAAAGGGGGCCGCAAGACAGGGGAAACGAGCAGTACTTC,CASKRGPQDRGNEQYF
TRBV4-2,TRBD2,TRBJ2-1,few,TGTGCCAGCAGCCAAGAGGGAGCGGGACTAGCCTACAATGAGCAGTTCTTC,CASSQEGAGLAYNEQFF
TRBV3-1/TRBV3-2,-,TRBJ1-1,-,TGTGCCAGCAGCCACTCCAGGGAAGGGGTCACTGAAGCTTTCTTT,CASSHSREGVTEAFF
TRBV12-3/TRBV12-4,-,TRBJ1-5,-,TGTGCCAGCAGTTTTAGGACAGATCAGCCCCAGCATTTT,CASSFRTDQPQHF
TRBV19,TRBD1,TRBJ1-1,-,TGTGCCAGTAGTTGGGGGGACAGGAACACTGAAGCTTTCTTT,CASSWGDRNTEAFF
TRBV18,TRBD2,TRBJ2-5,-,TGTGCCAGCTCACCAGGGACTAGCGGGGCAGAGACCCAGTACTTC,CASSPGTSGAETQYF
TRBV5-1,TRBD1,TRBJ1-2,-,TGCGCCAGCAGCTTGGGACAGGGGGCGGAATTGGGCGGCTACACCTTC,CASSLGQGAELGGYTF
TRBV27,-,TRBJ2-2,-,TGTGCCAGCAGTGTAACGAACACCGGGGAGCTGTTTTTT,CASSVTNTGELFF
TRBV7-8,-,TRBJ2-1,once,TGTGCCAGCAGCTTTGGGATAGCTAGCAATGGGCAGTTCTTC,CASSFGIASNGQFF
TRBV6-5,-,TRBJ2-1,-,TGTGCCAACAGTAACGGGAGCTCCTACAATGAGCAGTTCTTC,CANSNGSSYNEQFF
TRBV19,TRBD2,TRBJ2-1,-,TGTGCCAGTAGCCCAGCGGGGGGGATTCTTAACTTCTTC,CASSPAGGILNFF
TRBV7-6,TRBD2,TRBJ2-1,-,TGTGCCAGCAGCCCCCTAGGACTAGCGGGGAGGTTGGATGAGCAGTTCTTC,CASSPLGLAGRLDEQFF
TRBV3-1/TRBV3-2,TRBD2,TRBJ2-3,-,TGTGCCAGCAGCCAACTAGCGGGAGCGAGCACAGATACGCAGTATTTT,CASSQLAGASTDTQYF
TRBV24-1,TRBD1,TRBJ1-2,-,TGTGCCACCAGTGATTTGGACTCAGGGGGACCGAGCAACTATGGCTACACCTTC,CATSDLDSGGPSNYGYTF
TRBV11-3,-,TRBJ2-3,-,TGTGCCAGCAGCTTGACAGATAGCACAGATACGCAGTATTTT,CASSLTDSTDTQYF
TRBV27,TRBD2,TRBJ2-5,few,TGTGCCAGCAGTCACGGACTAGAAAAGTACTTC,CASSHGLEKYF
TRBV9,-,TRBJ1-3,-,TGTGCCAGCAGCGTAGTGGGACAAACAAACACCATATATTTT,CASSVVGQTNTIYF
TRBV2,TRBD1,TRBJ1-5,-,TGTGCCAGCAGGAGACGGACAGGGCCTGGGAGCAATCAGCCCCAGCATTTT,CASRRRTGPGSNQPQHF
TRBV13,-,TRBJ2-5,-,TGTGCCAGCAGTCGCGGCGGTTATCAAGAGACCCAGTACTTC,CASSRGGYQETQYF
TRBV5-4,TRBD2,TRBJ2-3,-,TGTGCCAGCAGCCCAAGGACTAGCGGGAGGTTTGGCACAGATACGCAGTATTTT,CASSPRTSGRFGTDTQYF
TRBV28,TRBD2,TRBJ2-1,-,TGTGCCAGCTTGAAAGCGGGAGATAATGAGCAGTTCTTC,CASLKAGDNEQFF
TRBV6-6,-,TRBJ1-6,-,TGTGCCAGCAGTGTAGGGAGCTCCTATAATTCACCCCTCCACTTT,CASSVGSSYNSPLHF
TRBV7-3,-,TRBJ2-1,-,TGTGCCAGCAGCCCTCTTTGGGGGGGCGCCTACAATGAGCAGTTCTTC,CASSPLWGGAYNEQFF